A single sample is the source of the 15 T cell receptor beta chains below, sequenced in a study of blood T cells in healthy people across ages. Next came a second PCR, run for roughly 6 to 11 cycles, which used a sample-barcoded 5' primer along with a J-beta primer mix. TCRdb used MiXCR to reprocess the 5' RACE reads, holding one entry per CDR3 protein. The sample has 1.5 million to 2 million distinct CDR3 sequences; approximately 28% are singletons. Sequences were obtained from blood. These receptors originate from a young woman in good health.

V gene TRBV7-3 combines with J gene TRBJ1-1; 8 bases align to TRBD1. Germline V lookup: CDR1 SGHTA, CDR2 FQGTGA. The ends lost 6 bases at V and 3 bases at J; junction bases unmatched: 6. There are 14 residues in the CDR3. Here the CDR3 DNA reads TGTGCCAGCAGACGTCAGGGGGCGGACACTGAAGCTTTCTTT. Amino acid sequence: CASRRQGADTEAFF.

This clonotype came up a few times. The chain has TRBV20-1 and TRBJ2-3; no firm D call. The CDR3 loop spans 13 amino acids. Germline values: CDR1 DFQATT, CDR2 SNEGSKA (reference sequence). V was shortened by 7 bases and J by 2 bases, with 13 bases between the two germline ends. CDR3 in amino acids: CSVPKSSTDTQYF. CDR3 in DNA: TGCAGTGTTCCGAAGTCATCCACAGATACGCAGTATTTT.

This chain connects TRBV5-1 to TRBJ2-5; D is unclear. Germline V gene sequence: CDR1 SGHRS, CDR2 YFSETQ. V was cut by 0 bases and J by 2 bases, with 11 bases left in between. CDR3 length: 15 amino acids. DNA for the CDR3: TGCGCCAGCAGCTTGGCTACAGCTCCTCAAGAGACCCAGTACTTC. Translated: CASSLATAPQETQYF.

A remark on this clonotype: A read error may be the cause here, since a much bigger clone is one base away. The chain couples TRBV20-1 to TRBJ2-3; 8 bases fit TRBD2. The germline V gene encodes CDR1 DFQATT and CDR2 SNEGSKA (reference sequence). The CDR3 sequence is 15 residues long. The CDR3, as DNA: TGCGGTGCTCGCCCGGGACTAGAAACCATAGATACGCAGTATTTT. Residues: CGARPGLETIDTQYF.

The V and J genes are TRBV6-2 or TRBV6-3 and TRBJ2-1, with 13 bases fitting TRBD2. The CDR3 sequence is 16 residues long. J was trimmed by 10 bases and V by 5 bases; bases with no gene match: 11. CDR1 and CDR2 from the germline V gene are MNHEY and SVGEGT. The CDR3, as DNA: TGTGCCAGCAGTAAACTACTAGCGGGAGGGCCGGGGGAGCAGTTCTTC. Its translation: CASSKLLAGGPGEQFF.

The V gene is TRBV2, the J gene TRBJ2-1; either TRBD1 or TRBD2 may supply D (5 bases each). The CDR3 runs to 13 residues. V shed 6 bases and J shed 10 bases, with 16 bases lying between them. The germline CDR1 and CDR2 sequences are SNHLY and FYNNEI. The CDR3 sequence is CASRTGTPVEQFF. DNA for the CDR3: TGTGCCAGCAGGACCGGGACCCCTGTAGAGCAGTTCTTC.

This rearrangement joins TRBV4-1 to TRBJ2-1; D is undetermined. Matching the DNA end better, TRBJ2-7 makes the J call doubtful. The CDR3 has 11 amino acids. Germline V gives CDR1 MGHRA, CDR2 YSYEKL. The CDR3 nucleotides read TGCGCCAGGGGGTCAAGTGGTGAGCAGTACTTC. It yields the protein CARGSSGEQYF.

This clonotype was detected many times. This chain links TRBV20-1 with TRBJ2-1; no firm D call. The CDR3 extends over 10 amino acids. The germline gives CDR1 DFQATT, CDR2 SNEGSKA (reference sequence). The V gene lost 3 bases and the J gene lost 9 bases, with 6 bases spanning the gap. The CDR3 region has the DNA TGCAGTGCTAGTAACGTTGAGCAGTTCTTC. Its translation is CSASNVEQFF.

About this clonotype itself: A junction boundary mismatches the germline segment, possibly from a read error. V and J are TRBV7-9 and TRBJ2-3; 11 bases are a match to TRBD2. The CDR3 covers 18 residues. Germline assignment: CDR1 SEHNR and CDR2 FQNEAQ (reference sequence). Here the CDR3 reads CASSPIYGTSGSTDTRYF. For the CDR3, the DNA is TGTGCCAGCAGCCCAATCTACGGGACTAGCGGAAGCACAGATACGCGGTATTTT.

This clonotype was counted many times. The CDR3 here is CASRRTPSPGGYGYTF. The CDR3, as DNA: TGTGCCAGCAGAAGGACCCCGAGCCCTGGCGGCTATGGCTACACCTTC. This chain joins TRBV6-5 and TRBJ1-2; D is unclear. V shed 6 bases and J shed 4 bases, with 21 bases lying between them. The CDR3 is 16 residues long. CDR1 is MNHEY and CDR2 is SVGAGI in the germline V gene.

This clonotype was seen more than once but under ten times. The CDR3 DNA sequence: TGTGCCAGCTCACCGTTGGACGGGCTAAGAGATGGCTACACCTTC. Translation gives CASSPLDGLRDGYTF. V usage is TRBV18 and J usage is TRBJ1-2; D is unresolved. Germline V gene lookup returns CDR1 KGHSH and CDR2 LQKENI. The V end lost 3 bases, the J end lost 6 bases, and 17 bases lay between the germline ends. CDR3 length equals 15 residues.

The chain couples TRBV4-1 to TRBJ1-2; a possible D gene is TRBD1 (6 bases). V was shortened by 4 bases and J by 8 bases, with 17 bases between the two germline ends. Germline-derived CDR1 and CDR2 are MGHRA and YSYEKL. The CDR3 consists of 14 residues. CDR3 loop: CASSPVGQRGGYTF. The CDR3 DNA reads as TGCGCCAGCAGCCCCGTAGGACAGCGGGGGGGCTACACCTTC.

This clonotype came up a few times. With a much larger clone just one base away, this may be a read error. V is TRBV10-3 and J is TRBJ1-1, with 7 bases matching TRBD1. The CDR3 totals 13 residues. J gave up 3 bases and V 6 bases, and 4 bases lay outside the gene matches. CDR1 and CDR2 from the germline V gene are ENHRY and SYGVKD. CDR3 protein: CAISPRGDTEAFF. The CDR3 nucleotides read TGTGCCATCAGCCCCAGGGGGGACACTGAAGCTTTCTTT.

This clonotype was observed many times. This chain uses TRBV24-1 with TRBJ2-3, with 8 bases fitting TRBD2. After removal of 9 bases from V and 2 bases from J, the junction contained 12 bases not matched to a gene. CDR3 length equals 16 residues. Germline assignment: CDR1 KGHDR and CDR2 SFDVKD. In DNA form, the CDR3 reads TGTGCCACCGAACCGGGACTAGGGAGGCCCACAGATACGCAGTATTTT. Protein sequence: CATEPGLGRPTDTQYF.

This clonotype has a count of ten or more. The J gene is TRBJ2-5, the V gene TRBV29-1, with D maybe TRBD2 (5 bases). Germline V lookup: CDR1 SQVTM, CDR2 ANQGSEA. This CDR3 spans 14 amino acids. V shed 4 bases and J shed 3 bases, with 15 bases lying between them. The DNA for the CDR3 is TGCAGCGTTGGCAACCGGGATCCGAAAGAGACCCAGTACTTC. It encodes CSVGNRDPKETQYF.